This T cell receptor (beta chain) was recovered during a study of T-cell reconstitution after alpha-beta-depleted transplantation in children. Regarding this clonotype: Its antigen is unknown.

The TCRbeta library incorporated unique molecular identifiers. TCRdb re-called the PCR reads with MiXCR, one entry per CDR3 protein. Of about 250,000 distinct CDR3 sequences listed, about 24% are singletons. The CDR3 runs to 15 residues. Trimming took 1 base from V and 3 from J; bases not matched to a gene: 0. Germline CDR1 reads MNHEY; CDR2 reads SVGAGI. Study-level results: Some patients' high day-60 TCRbeta diversity was attributed to recipient cells surviving conditioning.

The source was PBMCs, mostly from graft donor cells, collected 360 days after TCRalphabeta/CD19-depleted stem cell transplant. This sequence was found in a female patient aged 2 to 10 who had a stem cell transplant for congenital amegakaryocytic thrombocytopenia, so the T cells may come from the graft donor. The chain recombines TRBV6-5 with TRBJ2-2; TRBD1 agrees at 9 bases. In DNA, the CDR3 is TGTGCCAGCAGTTACTGGACAGGGGACACCGGGGAGCTGTTTTTT. It yields the protein CASSYWTGDTGELFF.